What follows are 17 T cell receptor beta chains derived from one specimen sequenced in a study of CD8+CD57+ T cells in acquired aplastic anemia. CDR3 and TCR beta VDJ profiling relied on a genomic DNA template. TCRdb fed the reads into MiXCR, producing one record per CDR3 protein. The sample has around 190,000 distinct CDR3 sequences; roughly 55% are singletons. The sample comprised sorted CD4+, CD8+, or CD8+CD57+ T cells (not recorded which) from PBMCs. The receptors here all came from a human donor in good health.

This clonotype has at least ten counts. The genes are TRBV9 and TRBJ2-7, with 10 bases that match TRBD2. The CDR3 consists of 14 residues. Trimming removed 3 bases from V and 1 base from J; junction bases left unmatched: 1. Germline CDR1 and CDR2: SGDLS and YYNGEE. In DNA, the CDR3 is TGTGCCAGCAGCGAGGGACTAGCGTCCTACGAGCAGTACTTC. As protein: CASSEGLASYEQYF. Based on the CDR3 plus reference TRBV9 and TRBJ2-7, the full variable domain is DSGVTQTPKHLITATGQRVTLRCSPRSGDLSVYWYQQSLDQGLQFLIQYYNGEERAKGNILERFSAQQFPDLHSELNLSSLELGDSALYFCASSEGLASYEQYFGPGTRLTVT.

The chain combines TRBV20-1 with TRBJ2-7; 10 positions match TRBD1. The CDR3 is 17 residues long. In germline, CDR1 is DFQATT, CDR2 SNEGSKA (reference sequence). Trimming took 0 bases from V and 0 from J; bases not matched to a gene: 8. Here the CDR3 DNA reads TGCAGTGCTAGAGATATGTTGGGACAGGGGAGCTCCTACGAGCAGTACTTC. Translated, it gives CSARDMLGQGSSYEQYF.

Comments on this clonotype: One end of the junction is discordant with germline, which a read error may explain. The V gene is TRBV20-1, the J gene TRBJ2-1; 10 nucleotides line up with TRBD2. There are 15 residues in the CDR3. In germline, CDR1 is DFQATT, CDR2 SNEGSKA (reference sequence). The CDR3 DNA is TGCAGTGCTAGAGAGCTAGCGGGAGTCTACAATGGGCAGTTCTTC. Its protein is CSARELAGVYNGQFF.

The chain joins TRBV29-1 to TRBJ2-5, with TRBD1 matching 7 bases. Germline lookup yields CDR1 SQVTM and CDR2 ANQGSEA. Trimming took 1 base from V and 5 from J; bases not matched to a gene: 7. The CDR3 is 14 amino acids. The CDR3 spells CSVEGQGVGETQYF. The CDR3 DNA reads TGCAGCGTTGAAGGCCAGGGGGTCGGTGAGACCCAGTACTTC. The full variable domain, its missing parts supplied by reference TRBV29-1 and TRBJ2-5, is SAVISQKPSRDICQRGTSLTIQCQVDSQVTMMFWYRQQPGQSLTLIATANQGSEATYESGFVIDKFPISRPNLTFSTLTVSNMSPEDSSIYLCSVEGQGVGETQYFGPGTRLLVL.

About this clonotype: This sequence may be a read error, since a much larger clone differs from it by one base. The chain employs TRBV6-1 and TRBJ2-7; no definite D call. The CDR3 runs to 13 residues. Germline assignment: CDR1 MNHNS and CDR2 SASEGT. CDR3 coding DNA: TGTGCCAGCAGTTTTTTAGGCTCCTACGGGCAGTACTTC. This gives the protein CASSFLGSYGQYF.

The chain has TRBV20-1 and TRBJ2-7; D remains unclear. Germline V gives CDR1 DFQATT, CDR2 SNEGSKA (reference sequence). The length of the CDR3 is 18 residues. V was cut by 0 bases and J by 1 base, with 22 bases left in between. CDR3 loop: CSARDLRTDAPRSYEQYF. For the CDR3, the DNA is TGCAGTGCTAGAGACCTCAGGACGGATGCACCGAGGTCCTACGAGCAGTACTTC.

There are a few counts of this clonotype. DNA of the CDR3: TGCAGCGTTGAGTTTGTAGCGGGAGGACCCTACGAGCAGTACTTC. This gives the protein CSVEFVAGGPYEQYF. The rearrangement joins TRBV29-1 to TRBJ2-7; 10 bases are a match to TRBD2. CDR1 SQVTM and CDR2 ANQGSEA come from the germline V gene. The CDR3 is 15 amino acids. The ends lost 3 bases at V and 2 bases at J; junction bases unmatched: 7.

In regard to this clonotype: The CDR3 end shows no conserved phenylalanine or tryptophan, and so a read error is likely. The limits of the CDR3 on the DNA are not certain, so only TCRdb's listed CDR3 is given. This chain's CDR3 is CASPPRGG. The rearrangement joins TRBV6-1 to TRBJ1-4; TRBD1, as called in the table, went unchecked against the DNA. The germline CDR1 and CDR2 sequences are MNHNS and SASEGT. The CDR3 totals 8 residues, both ends included.

This clonotype was counted at least ten times. V is TRBV11-2 and J is TRBJ2-5; 11 bases line up with TRBD1. The CDR3 runs 19 residues. The germline V gene encodes CDR1 SGHAT and CDR2 FQNNGV. The V segment lost 6 bases and the J segment 0 bases; nucleotides outside the gene matches: 15. The CDR3 DNA sequence: TGTGCCAGCAGATCCCGGGACAGGGGGTTTACTGGGTACCAAGAGACCCAGTACTTC. Its protein is CASRSRDRGFTGYQETQYF.

CDR3 residues: CSVVAGGLNEQFF. CDR3 coding DNA: TGCAGCGTGGTAGCGGGGGGGCTAAATGAGCAGTTCTTC. The V gene is TRBV29-1, the J gene TRBJ2-1; TRBD2 agrees at 11 bases. From germline, CDR1 is SQVTM and CDR2 ANQGSEA. V was pared by 6 bases and J by 7 bases, with 5 bases of the junction left unmatched. CDR3 length equals 13 residues.

The chain recombines TRBV2 with TRBJ2-5; D tentatively fits TRBD1 or TRBD2 (6 bases each). Per germline, CDR1 SNHLY and CDR2 FYNNEI. The V and J ends lost 8 bases and 4 bases respectively, with 20 bases between them. The CDR3 spans 15 residues. CDR3 amino acids: CASQLRRGRGETQYF. The CDR3 bases are TGTGCCAGCCAATTAAGGAGGGGGAGAGGAGAGACCCAGTACTTC.

This clonotype was found many times. The gene calls are TRBV19 and TRBJ2-3; D is unclear. Trimming pared 3 bases from V and 1 base from J, leaving 14 bases between. The CDR3 spans 16 residues. Germline V gene sequence: CDR1 LNHDA, CDR2 SQIVND (reference sequence). CDR3 DNA: TGTGCCAGTAGTATTCCCCCCCACAGAGGCACAGATACGCAGTATTTT. Protein product: CASSIPPHRGTDTQYF.

This clonotype showed up many times. V is TRBV7-6 and J is TRBJ1-2, with 11 bases matching TRBD1. CDR1 is SGHVS, CDR2 FNYEAQ, per germline. The ends lost 2 bases at V and 3 bases at J; junction bases unmatched: 11. The CDR3 totals 18 residues. The CDR3 is CASSLLYGGQGVDYGYTF. The CDR3 DNA reads as TGTGCCAGCAGCTTATTGTACGGGGGACAGGGGGTGGACTATGGCTACACCTTC. Variable domain in full (rest from reference TRBV7-6 and TRBJ1-2): GAGVSQSPRYKVTKRGQDVALRCDPISGHVSLYWYRQALGQGPEFLTYFNYEAQQDKSGLPNDRFSAERPEGSISTLTIQRTEQRDSAMYRCASSLLYGGQGVDYGYTFGSGTRLTVV.

This clonotype was picked up many times. This rearrangement joins TRBV6-2 or TRBV6-3 to TRBJ2-6; the D is unclear. The CDR3 is made up of 15 amino acids. Germline loops: CDR1 MNHEY, CDR2 SVGEGT. Trimming shortened V by 2 bases and J by 0 bases, and 5 bases separated the two germline ends. CDR3 region: CASSYDNSGANVLTF. The CDR3 nucleotides read TGTGCCAGCAGTTACGACAACTCTGGGGCCAACGTCCTGACTTTC.

This chain connects TRBV20-1 to TRBJ2-7; a weak D match, TRBD1 (6 bases). The V gene lost 6 bases and the J gene lost 7 bases, with 28 bases spanning the gap. CDR3 size: 16 residues. Germline V gene lookup returns CDR1 DFQATT and CDR2 SNEGSKA (reference sequence). The CDR3 DNA follows: TGCAGTGCGCACACGGGACACACATTAAAGGTAGATGAGCAGTACTTC. This encodes CSAHTGHTLKVDEQYF.

The chain links TRBV13 to TRBJ1-1; D ambiguous. The germline CDR1 and CDR2 sequences are PRHDT and FYEKMQ (reference sequence). The CDR3 extends over 14 amino acids. The V gene lost 0 bases and the J gene lost 6 bases, with 11 bases spanning the gap. The CDR3 coding sequence is TGTGCCAGCAGCTTAGGGGGCGCCGTCGCTGAAGCTTTCTTT. Protein: CASSLGGAVAEAFF.

The genes are TRBV5-1 and TRBJ2-2; TRBD2 matches 8 bases. Germline CDR1 and CDR2: SGHRS and YFSETQ. Trimming at V came to 4 bases and at J to 7 bases, leaving 9 bases not matched to a gene. CDR3 length: 15 amino acids. The CDR3 loop reads CASSPGLEAFGELFF. The DNA for the CDR3 is TGCGCCAGCAGCCCGGGACTAGAGGCGTTCGGGGAGCTGTTTTTT.